This T cell receptor (beta chain) was obtained from a study of OX40 agonist ivuxolimab in advanced cancers. About the research overall: Among those enrolled, mean age was about 62 years (range about 23 to 90) and 82.7% were male.

The germline V and J ends were trimmed by 0 bases and 6 bases, with 17 bases remaining between them. Germline CDR1 reads SGHRS; CDR2 reads YFSETQ. This CDR3 is 16 amino acids long. Study conclusions and caveats: Antigen specificity remained undetermined for the expanded peripheral T cells. More expanded clones were seen, on average, in CD8+ T cells than in CD4+.

Details on this clone: Antigen unknown.

The protocol was immunoSEQ multiplex PCR, while the TCRdb copy is restricted to in-frame clones and leaves out a portion. Of 100,000 or so clones in the sample, around nine tenths were seen once. The material was CD4+ or CD8+ T cells sorted from blood, obtained in a trial of the OX40 agonist ivuxolimab. The chain has TRBV5-1 and TRBJ2-3; tentative D call: TRBD2 (6 bases). The TCR comes from an adult with an advanced solid tumor such as melanoma, head and neck, liver or kidney cancer. The CDR3 DNA sequence: TGCGCCAGCAGCTTGGAACAGAGGGAGGAGAGGGATACGCAGTATTTT. This encodes CASSLEQREERDTQYF.